Below are 16 T cell receptor beta chains sequenced from a single sample in a study of T cell responses to AZD1222 COVID-19 vaccine. Clones were sequenced by immunoSEQ multiplex PCR, and TCRdb holds only the in-frame ones, with some missing. Of around 150,000 clones listed, 94% are singletons. The sample was peripheral blood, taken on day 0 of AZD1222 vaccination. These receptors all stem from an adult in good health.

The chain combines TRBV7-6 with TRBJ2-5, with 8 bases identical to TRBD2. With 3 bases clipped from V and 5 bases from J, the junction kept 8 bases outside the gene matches. The CDR3 runs to 15 residues. Germline loops: CDR1 SGHVS, CDR2 FNYEAQ. The CDR3 bases are TGTGCCAGCAGCTTCAGAAGGGCGGGAGGTGAGACCCAGTACTTC. It translates to CASSFRRAGGETQYF. Drawing the rest from reference TRBV7-6 and TRBJ2-5, the complete variable domain is GAGVSQSPRYKVTKRGQDVALRCDPISGHVSLYWYRQALGQGPEFLTYFNYEAQQDKSGLPNDRFSAERPEGSISTLTIQRTEQRDSAMYRCASSFRRAGGETQYFGPGTRLLVL.

This chain connects TRBV7-8 to TRBJ2-1; TRBD1 aligns across 7 bases. The germline CDR1 and CDR2 sequences are SGHVS and FQNEAQ. The CDR3 length is 16 residues. J was trimmed by 4 bases and V by 5 bases; bases with no gene match: 11. CDR3 bases: TGTGCCAGCAGCCCCCGACAGGGAGCCTTATACAATGAGCAGTTCTTC. This translates into CASSPRQGALYNEQFF. The variable domain in full, with the rest retrieved from reference TRBV7-8 and TRBJ2-1, is GAGVSQSPRYKVAKRGQDVALRCDPISGHVSLFWYQQALGQGPEFLTYFQNEAQLDKSGLPSDRFFAERPEGSVSTLKIQRTQQEDSAVYLCASSPRQGALYNEQFFGPGTRLTVL.

The genes are TRBV4-1 and TRBJ1-2; tentative D call: TRBD1 (6 bases). Germline V gene sequence: CDR1 MGHRA, CDR2 YSYEKL. The CDR3 has 15 amino acids. V was cut by 2 bases and J by 6 bases, with 16 bases left in between. The CDR3 DNA follows: TGCGCCAGCAGCCAATACGAAGGGGGTGTAAATGGCTACACCTTC. Its translation: CASSQYEGGVNGYTF.

The V and J genes are TRBV2 and TRBJ1-1, with 10 bases aligning to TRBD1. This CDR3 has 14 residues. Germline V gene data show CDR1 as SNHLY and CDR2 as FYNNEI. The J segment lost 3 bases and the V segment lost 6 bases, leaving 4 bases of the junction unmatched. The DNA for the CDR3 is TGTGCCAGCAGGACCGGACAGGGGGACACTGAAGCTTTCTTT. Translation: CASRTGQGDTEAFF. The variable domain in full, completed from reference TRBV2 and TRBJ1-1, reads EPEVTQTPSHQVTQMGQEVILRCVPISNHLYFYWYRQILGQKVEFLVSFYNNEISEKSEIFDDQFSVERPDGSNFTLKIRSTKLEDSAMYFCASRTGQGDTEAFFGQGTRLTVV.

The V call is TRBV6-5, the J call TRBJ2-7; D is ambiguous. CDR3 length: 14 residues. The germline CDR1 and CDR2 sequences are MNHEY and SVGAGI. Deletions cut 5 bases from V and 1 base from J, with 12 bases between. The DNA of the CDR3 is TGTGCCAGCAGTCCACTCCAGAATTCCTACGAGCAGTACGTC. Amino acids: CASSPLQNSYEQYV.

In the case of this clone: Different DNA sequences within this sample yield the same CDR3. V is TRBV5-1 and J is TRBJ2-3, with D possibly TRBD1 on 6 matching bases. The V gene lost 1 base and the J gene lost 2 bases, with 8 bases spanning the gap. Germline V gene sequence: CDR1 SGHRS, CDR2 YFSETQ. The CDR3 sequence is 14 residues long. In DNA form, the CDR3 reads TGCGCCAGCAGCTTGAGGGGGTCCACAGATACGCAGTATTTT. Translated: CASSLRGSTDTQYF.

V usage is TRBV19 and J usage is TRBJ2-2, with TRBD2 as a possible D gene (5 bases). The CDR3 contains 15 residues. Germline values: CDR1 LNHDA, CDR2 SQIVND (reference sequence). V gave up 0 bases and J gave up 5 bases, with 10 bases separating them. The CDR3 spells CASSIDLGGTGELFF. For the CDR3, the DNA is TGTGCCAGTAGTATAGATTTGGGCGGGACCGGGGAGCTGTTTTTT.

The rearrangement links TRBV19 to TRBJ2-3; unclear D gene. CDR1 and CDR2 (germline): LNHDA, SQIVND (reference sequence). Trimming took off 3 bases at V and 3 bases at J, with 7 bases between the two ends. The CDR3 length is 13 residues. The CDR3 sequence: CASSITLTDTQYF. As DNA, the CDR3 is TGTGCCAGTAGTATTACTTTGACAGATACGCAGTATTTT.

Here the CDR3 reads CASSQSRGVYGYTF. Written as DNA, the CDR3 is TGCGCCAGCAGCCAATCGCGGGGGGTCTATGGCTACACCTTC. The chain links TRBV4-1 to TRBJ1-2; weak D call: TRBD1 (5 bases). CDR3 length equals 14 residues. Germline-derived CDR1 and CDR2 are MGHRA and YSYEKL. V shed 2 bases and J shed 4 bases, with 11 bases lying between them.

V is TRBV4-1 and J is TRBJ2-1; a weak D match, TRBD2 (5 bases). Germline V gives CDR1 MGHRA, CDR2 YSYEKL. The V end lost 3 bases, the J end lost 6 bases, and 9 bases lay between the germline ends. The CDR3 consists of 13 residues. In DNA form, the CDR3 reads TGCGCCAGCAGCCAGGGAGCTAGCAATGAGCAGTTCTTC. Translated: CASSQGASNEQFF.

This sequence joins TRBV28 and TRBJ1-5; D gene ambiguous. This CDR3 has 14 residues. Germline V lookup: CDR1 MDHEN, CDR2 SYDVKM. Trimming cost V 2 bases and J 8 bases, with 13 bases left between them. The CDR3: CASSLKGGWEPQHF. The CDR3, as DNA: TGTGCCAGCAGTTTAAAGGGAGGATGGGAGCCCCAGCATTTT.

The gene calls are TRBV2 and TRBJ1-2, with 8 bases identical to TRBD1. In germline, CDR1 is SNHLY, CDR2 FYNNEI. V gave up 3 bases and J gave up 7 bases; unmatched junction bases: 7. CDR3 length: 14 amino acids. The CDR3 DNA reads as TGTGCCAGCAGTGATTCGGACAGGGCAGGTGGCTACACCTTC. This sequence encodes CASSDSDRAGGYTF.

The chain joins TRBV13 to TRBJ1-1; a possible D gene is TRBD1 (5 bases). This CDR3 is 15 amino acids long. Germline CDR1 PRHDT, CDR2 FYEKMQ (reference sequence). Trimming took off 5 bases at V and 4 bases at J, with 17 bases between the two ends. The CDR3: CASSPLAGYGTEAFF. The CDR3, as DNA: TGTGCCAGCAGCCCCCTGGCAGGGTATGGCACTGAAGCTTTCTTT.

The count of this clone is one. The chain links TRBV7-3 to TRBJ1-2; the D is unclear. The V gene's germline CDR1 is SGHTA and CDR2 FQGTGA. V gave up 2 bases and J gave up 0 bases, with 10 bases separating them. This CDR3 spans 15 amino acids. This CDR3 is CASSLAGDTNYGYTF. The CDR3 nucleotides read TGTGCCAGCAGCTTAGCCGGAGATACTAACTATGGCTACACCTTC.

This clone was detected once. The chain uses TRBV28 and TRBJ1-5; 9 bases agree with TRBD1. This CDR3 contains 15 residues. With 6 bases clipped from V and 5 bases from J, the junction kept 8 bases outside the gene matches. CDR1 is MDHEN, CDR2 SYDVKM, per germline. CDR3 bases: TGTGCCAGCAGAGTTCGGGACAGGGACTATCAGCCCCAGCATTTT. Its translation is CASRVRDRDYQPQHF. Filled out from reference TRBV28 and TRBJ1-5, the complete variable domain reads DVKVTQSSRYLVKRTGEKVFLECVQDMDHENMFWYRQDPGLGLRLIYFSYDVKMKEKGDIPEGYSVSREKKERFSLILESASTNQTSMYLCASRVRDRDYQPQHFGDGTRLSIL.

The rearrangement links TRBV28 to TRBJ2-1, with D perhaps given as TRBD1 or TRBD2 (6 bases each). This CDR3 is 13 amino acids long. Trimming stripped 4 bases from V and 6 bases from J, with 10 bases between. Germline CDR1 and CDR2: MDHEN and SYDVKM. CDR3 sequence reads: CASSYRGANEQFF. DNA for the CDR3: TGTGCCAGCAGTTATAGGGGGGCCAATGAGCAGTTCTTC.